The sequence of this TCR beta chain was determined in a study of long-term antiretroviral therapy in people with HIV. Germline V CDR1 and CDR2: SGHTA, FQGNSA. CDR3 length equals 14 residues. V lost 4 bases to trimming and J lost 4 bases; unmatched junction nucleotides: 2. With survey level as its setting, the immunoSEQ assay was v3.0. Using immunoSEQ multiplex PCR, the repertoire was profiled, and TCRdb retains in-frame clones only, with some absent. This sample has some 30,000 clones; almost 85% occur once, and the top ten carry 3.5% to 4.5%. Every HIV-positive participant received treatment in the United States. Prior to DNA extraction, the samples held about 0.95-11 million cryopreserved PBMC.

The sequencing used unsorted PBMCs, collected around 3.3 years after starting antiretroviral therapy. This sequence was found in a man younger than 35 with HIV. The gene calls are TRBV7-2 and TRBJ1-4, with 8 bases identical to TRBD1. The DNA for the CDR3 is TGTGCCAGCAGCTGGACAGGGAGTAATGAAAAACTGTTTTTT. Protein: CASSWTGSNEKLFF.